This TCR beta chain was sequenced for a study of cytomegalovirus exposure and HLA in healthy donors. Study results and caveats: TCR beta V- and J-gene trimming, according to a later analysis, was linked to a missense DCLRE1C variant.

The PCR contained 60 Vbeta and 13 Jbeta primers. The assay was immunoSEQ multiplex PCR, and TCRdb's table has in-frame clones only and misses some. The sample carries under 110,000 clones, 82% recorded once. With regard to this clone: Its target is unknown.

In germline, CDR1 is SNHLY, CDR2 FYNNEI. Trimming cost V 4 bases and J 4 bases; bases outside gene matches: 11. The CDR3 covers 18 residues. The TCR comes from a middle-aged man in good health and CMV-seronegative. The V and J genes are TRBV2 and TRBJ2-4, with 12 bases lining up with TRBD1. Sequences were obtained from PBMCs. In DNA form, the CDR3 reads TGTGCCAGCAGTGGGGACAGGGGGCATTTGGAGCGGAAAAACATTCAGTACTTC. Translating it yields CASSGDRGHLERKNIQYF.